The source of this TCR beta chain is a study of T cell repertoires in cytomegalovirus infection. TCRdb reprocessed the reads via MiXCR and lists one record per CDR3 protein. The sample includes fewer than 700,000 distinct CDR3 sequences, 24% of them seen just once. The sample was CD8+ T cells from PBMCs. The sequence was obtained from a human donor in good health (CMV status not recorded). Some clones in this sample may be carry-over from other donors' samples.

The CDR3 nucleotides are TGTGCCATCACCCCTGAGGGGGGCGACACGCAGTATTTT. Protein product: CAITPEGGDTQYF. This chain connects TRBV10-3 to TRBJ2-3; perhaps D is TRBD1 or TRBD2 (6 bases each). The V gene lost 7 bases and the J gene lost 9 bases, with 17 bases spanning the gap. The CDR3 is 13 residues long. Per the germline V gene, CDR1 is ENHRY and CDR2 is SYGVKD.